This TCR beta chain was identified during a study of T cells after yellow fever vaccination. TCRdb called the 5' RACE reads again in MiXCR, with one record for every CDR3 protein. The table lists 200,000 to 300,000 distinct CDR3 sequences, less than 9% of them singletons, with around 0.9% in the top ten. The trim removed 3 bases at V and 9 bases at J, leaving 6 bases unmatched. This CDR3 spans 14 amino acids. CDR1 and CDR2 from the germline V gene are SNHLY and FYNNEI. The sample in question was CD4+ T cells sorted from PBMCs, obtained 15 days after the yellow fever booster vaccination. This clonotype originated in a man aged 25 to 45 who received the YFV17D yellow fever vaccine. This rearrangement joins TRBV2 to TRBJ2-1; TRBD1 agrees at 9 bases. CDR3 nucleotide sequence: TGTGCCAGCAGTGATCGGACAGGGGTCTCTGAGCAGTTCTTC. It yields the protein CASSDRTGVSEQFF. Full variable domain (outside the CDR3, taken from reference TRBV2 and TRBJ2-1): EPEVTQTPSHQVTQMGQEVILRCVPISNHLYFYWYRQILGQKVEFLVSFYNNEISEKSEIFDDQFSVERPDGSNFTLKIRSTKLEDSAMYFCASSDRTGVSEQFFGPGTRLTVL.